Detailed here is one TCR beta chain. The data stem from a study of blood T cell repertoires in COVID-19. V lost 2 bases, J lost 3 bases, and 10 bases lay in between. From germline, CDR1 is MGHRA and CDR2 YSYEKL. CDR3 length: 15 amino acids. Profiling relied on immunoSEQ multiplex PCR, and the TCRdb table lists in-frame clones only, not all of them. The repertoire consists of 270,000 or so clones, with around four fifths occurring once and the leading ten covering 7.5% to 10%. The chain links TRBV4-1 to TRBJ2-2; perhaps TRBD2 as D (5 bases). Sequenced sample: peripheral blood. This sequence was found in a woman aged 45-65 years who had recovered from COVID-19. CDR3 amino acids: CASSQKWGDTGELFF. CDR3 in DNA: TGCGCCAGCAGCCAAAAATGGGGAGACACCGGGGAGCTGTTTTTT.